A selection of T cell receptor beta chains follows, all from one sample in a study of cytomegalovirus exposure and HLA in healthy donors. The method was immunoSEQ multiplex PCR; TCRdb's version includes in-frame clones alone and lacks a portion of them. The sample lists roughly 130,000 clones, just over 70% occurring once. Sequences were obtained from PBMCs. These receptors originate from a woman aged 55-75 years in good health and CMV-seropositive. CDR3s include the opening cysteine and the closing phenylalanine or tryptophan. The D gene is left open where the match is weak. Clone sizes are given selectively: once, few, many, or a class where the clone is expanded.

>TRBJ1-6|few|15|NA|TRBV7-9
TGTGCCAGCAGCTCCCTAGGGCAGGGGAATTCACCCCTCCACTTT
CASSSLGQGNSPLHF
>TRBJ1-2|NA|17|NA|TRBV7-8
TGTGCCGGCAGCTTAGTTATCGGCGGTAGCTCCAACTATGGCTACACCTTC
CAGSLVIGGSSNYGYTF
>TRBJ2-3|NA|15|TRBD2|TRBV7-3
TGTGCCAGCAGCTTCGGGGGGGCGGTCACAGATACGCAGTATTTT
CASSFGGAVTDTQYF
>TRBJ1-6|NA|15|NA|TRBV5-6
TGTGCCAGCAGCTTCCTAGGGCGGGATAATTCACCCCTCCACTTT
CASSFLGRDNSPLHF
>TRBJ2-7|NA|17|NA|TRBV5-8
TGTGCCAGCAGCTTGACCTCCGGGACTTCAAGCTCCTACGAGCAGTACTTC
CASSLTSGTSSSYEQYF
>TRBJ2-3|NA|12|NA|TRBV4-1
TGCGCCAGCAGCCAAGCGGGGGATACGCAGTATTTT
CASSQAGDTQYF
>TRBJ1-5|NA|16|NA|TRBV7-9
TGTGCCAGCAGCTTAGGGGGGGGGCGCGGCAATCAGCCCCAGCATTTT
CASSLGGGRGNQPQHF
>TRBJ1-6|NA|15|NA|TRBV5-1
TGCGCCAGCAGCTTGGCTGCAGTTAATAATTCACCCCTCCACTTT
CASSLAAVNNSPLHF
>TRBJ2-2|NA|15|NA|TRBV19
TGTGCCAGTAGTATTTCTGTCAGGCGCACCGGGGAGCTGTTTTTT
CASSISVRRTGELFF
>TRBJ2-7|NA|13|NA|TRBV7-6
TGTGCCAGCCGCTCCTCCCGGGGCTACGAGCAGTACTTC
CASRSSRGYEQYF
>TRBJ2-3|NA|15|TRBD2|TRBV28
TGTGCCAGCAGTTCCCCCGGGGGGGGAACAGATACGCAGTATTTT
CASSSPGGGTDTQYF
>TRBJ2-4|NA|15|TRBD1|TRBV4-2
TGTGCCAGCAGCCAATGGACAGGGACCAAAAACATTCAGTACTTC
CASSQWTGTKNIQYF
>TRBJ2-5|NA|14|TRBD1|TRBV6-1
TGTGCCAGCAGTGAAGGGGGGACAGACGAGACCCAGTACTTC
CASSEGGTDETQYF
>TRBJ2-5|NA|15|NA|TRBV7-7
TGTGCTAGCAGTACAGGGAGGGCGTACCAAGAGACCCAGTACTTC
CASSTGRAYQETQYF
>TRBJ1-3|NA|14|NA|TRBV6-5
TGTGCCAGCAGTAGGGGGAACTCTGGAAACACCATATATTTT
CASSRGNSGNTIYF
>TRBJ2-6|NA|20|TRBD1|TRBV18
TGTGCCAGCTCACCACCGGGACAGTTAACCTACTACTCTGGGGCCAACGTCCTGACTTTC
CASSPPGQLTYYSGANVLTF
>TRBJ2-1|NA|15|TRBD1|TRBV11-2
TGTGCCAGCAGCTTAGACAGGGGGAAGGCTAATGAGCAGTTCTTC
CASSLDRGKANEQFF
>TRBJ1-2|NA|14|NA|TRBV6-5
TGTGCCAGCAGAAGTAGTGGGGAGAGATATGGCTACACCTTC
CASRSSGERYGYTF
>TRBJ1-4|NA|15|NA|TRBV7-9
TGTGCCAGCAGCCCAAGGGGGGGAGAGGGTGAAAAACTGTTTTTT
CASSPRGGEGEKLFF
>TRBJ1-6|NA|14|TRBD1|TRBV7-9
TGTGCCAGCAGCTCAGGGGGAGGAAGCTCACCCCTCCACTTT
CASSSGGGSSPLHF
>TRBJ1-2|few|12|NA|TRBV11-1
TGTGCCAGCAGCGAGGACAGCTATGGCTACACCTTC
CASSEDSYGYTF
>TRBJ2-7|NA|14|NA|TRBV11-2
TGTGCCAGCAGCCCGCCTGGACAGTCCTACGAGCAGTACTTC
CASSPPGQSYEQYF
>TRBJ1-2|NA|14|NA|TRBV2
TGTGCCACCCCAACCGGCAGGCCGAACTATGGCTACACCTTC
CATPTGRPNYGYTF
>TRBJ2-5|NA|16|TRBD2|TRBV27
TGTGCCAGCAGTTTCTTTGGCGGGGGGCCGGCAGAGACCCAGTACTTC
CASSFFGGGPAETQYF
>TRBJ1-6|NA|14|NA|TRBV6-6
TGTGCCAGCAGTCCCAGGGCAGATAATTCACCCCTCCACTTT
CASSPRADNSPLHF
>TRBJ2-3|NA|14|NA|TRBV9
TGTGCCAGCAGCGGGCGGATCAACACAGATACGCAGTATTTT
CASSGRINTDTQYF
>TRBJ2-7|NA|16|TRBD1|TRBV6-6
TGTGCCAGCAGTTACGTGGTCAGACAGGGCTCCTACGAGCAGTACTTC
CASSYVVRQGSYEQYF
>TRBJ1-1|NA|13|NA|TRBV5-1
TGCGCCAGCAGCTTAGCGGTTCCCACTGAAGCTTTCTTT
CASSLAVPTEAFF
>TRBJ2-6|NA|15|NA|TRBV5-4
TGTGCCAGCAGCGAAGGGGGTTCTGGGGCCAACGTCCTGACTTTC
CASSEGGSGANVLTF
>TRBJ1-5|NA|15|NA|TRBV5-6
TGTGCCAGCAGCCCGGGACAACTTAGCAATCAGCCCCAGCATTTT
CASSPGQLSNQPQHF
>TRBJ1-3|few|14|NA|TRBV6-5
TGTGCCAGCACCCCCGGGGGGACTGGAAACACCATATATTTT
CASTPGGTGNTIYF
>TRBJ1-5|NA|16|TRBD1|TRBV4-1
TGCGCCAGCAGCCAAGGGACAGGCTATAGCAATCAGCCCCAGCATTTT
CASSQGTGYSNQPQHF
>TRBJ2-2|NA|15|NA|TRBV18
TGTGCCAGCTCACTTTATACAGTAAACACCGGGGAGCTGTTTTTT
CASSLYTVNTGELFF
>TRBJ2-5|NA|13|TRBD2|TRBV13
TGTGCTGGGGGGGCGGGGGGCCAAGAGACCCAGTACTTC
CAGGAGGQETQYF
>TRBJ2-4|NA|14|NA|TRBV15
TGTGCCACCAGCAGAGAAGGGGCGAGGAACATTCAGTACTTC
CATSREGARNIQYF
>TRBJ1-1|NA|18|NA|TRBV18
TGTGCCAGCTCACCGGTTTGGGGGGGCCAGGCCGGGGACACTGAAGCTTTCTTT
CASSPVWGGQAGDTEAFF
>TRBJ1-1|NA|12|NA|TRBV28
TGTGCCAGCGGAGTCCTTCGAACTGAAGCTTTCTTT
CASGVLRTEAFF
>TRBJ1-5|few|17|NA|TRBV5-4
TGTGCCAGCAGCCGGGGAGGGGCCCTCGATAGCAATCAGCCCCAGCATTTT
CASSRGGALDSNQPQHF
>TRBJ2-5|NA|14|TRBD2|TRBV6-5
TGTGCCAGCAGTCCGGGAGGGGGGGCGGAGACCCAGTACTTC
CASSPGGGAETQYF
>TRBJ1-3|NA|19|TRBD1|TRBV9
TGTGCCAGCAGCGCACCGGGACAGGGTACCAGAATCTCTGGAAACACCATATATTTT
CASSAPGQGTRISGNTIYF
>TRBJ1-6|NA|18|TRBD1|TRBV7-2
TGTGCCAGCAGCTTAGCCGGTGCAGGGGGTACTGAAGGTTCACCCCTCCACTTT
CASSLAGAGGTEGSPLHF
>TRBJ2-3|NA|13|TRBD2|TRBV6-6
TGTGCCAGCAGGGTAGCGGGGGGGGATACGCAGTATTTT
CASRVAGGDTQYF
>TRBJ1-1|few|12|NA|TRBV2
TGTGCCAGCAGTACAGAGTACACTGAAGCTTTCTTT
CASSTEYTEAFF
>TRBJ1-2|NA|13|NA|TRBV6-5
TGTGCCAGCAGTTACGGACACCAATATGGCTACACCTTC
CASSYGHQYGYTF
>TRBJ1-3|once|16|NA|TRBV5-1
TGCGCCAGCAGCTTGGAGCCAGGCTTGGCTGGAAACACCATATATTTT
CASSLEPGLAGNTIYF
>TRBJ2-7|few|12|NA|TRBV27
TGTGCCAGCAGTTTTGTGGGAGGCGAGCAGTACTTC
CASSFVGGEQYF
>TRBJ1-1|NA|13|NA|TRBV7-9
TGTTCCAGCAGCCCTCCGTCGAACACTGAAGCTTTCTTT
CSSSPPSNTEAFF
>TRBJ1-1|NA|15|NA|TRBV4-1
TGCGCCAGCAGCCACGACTATGGCCTTACGACTGAAGCTTTCTTT
CASSHDYGLTTEAFF
>TRBJ1-1|NA|14|NA|TRBV29-1
TGCAGCGTTGAAGTAGGACCCGCGGGGACTGAAGCTTTCTTT
CSVEVGPAGTEAFF
>TRBJ2-1|NA|14|TRBD2|TRBV2
TGTGCCAGCAAGGGGACTAGCGGGGGGAATGAGCAGTTCTTC
CASKGTSGGNEQFF
>TRBJ1-5|NA|15|NA|TRBV10-2
TGCGCCAGCAGTGAGAGTCGCGGGCGCAATCAGCCCCAGCATTTT
CASSESRGRNQPQHF
>TRBJ2-1|NA|16|NA|TRBV11-2
TGTGCCAGCAGCTTAGATGCGGGGCGGGACTACAATGAGCAGTTCTTC
CASSLDAGRDYNEQFF
>TRBJ2-3|NA|13|NA|TRBV27
TGTGCCAGCAGTACTGGTCCCACAGATACGCAGTATTTT
CASSTGPTDTQYF
>TRBJ2-3|NA|18|TRBD2|TRBV9
TGTGCCAGCAGCGTAGCTACTGGGAGCGGGGGGATCACAGATACGCAGTATTTT
CASSVATGSGGITDTQYF
>TRBJ2-7|NA|16|NA|TRBV5-1
TGCGCCAGCAGCTTAACTACGGGTTCCCTCTCCTACGAGCAGTACTTC
CASSLTTGSLSYEQYF
>TRBJ2-1|NA|16|NA|TRBV10-3
TGTGCCATCGGCCCCTGGCAGGGGAGCTCCTACAATGAGCAGTTCTTC
CAIGPWQGSSYNEQFF
>TRBJ1-6|NA|12|NA|TRBV27
TGTGCCAGCAGTTTCGGGAATTCACCCCTCCACTTT
CASSFGNSPLHF
>TRBJ2-7|NA|14|NA|TRBV7-3
TGTGCCAGCAGCTCTGGACTCCTCTCCTACGAGCAGTACTTC
CASSSGLLSYEQYF
>TRBJ2-1|NA|15|NA|TRBV19
TGTGCCAGTAACAAACAGGGAAGGATGGATAATGAGCAGTTCTTC
CASNKQGRMDNEQFF
>TRBJ1-2|NA|11|NA|TRBV6-4
TGTGCCAGCAGAAGGGGTTTTTCCTACACCTTC
CASRRGFSYTF